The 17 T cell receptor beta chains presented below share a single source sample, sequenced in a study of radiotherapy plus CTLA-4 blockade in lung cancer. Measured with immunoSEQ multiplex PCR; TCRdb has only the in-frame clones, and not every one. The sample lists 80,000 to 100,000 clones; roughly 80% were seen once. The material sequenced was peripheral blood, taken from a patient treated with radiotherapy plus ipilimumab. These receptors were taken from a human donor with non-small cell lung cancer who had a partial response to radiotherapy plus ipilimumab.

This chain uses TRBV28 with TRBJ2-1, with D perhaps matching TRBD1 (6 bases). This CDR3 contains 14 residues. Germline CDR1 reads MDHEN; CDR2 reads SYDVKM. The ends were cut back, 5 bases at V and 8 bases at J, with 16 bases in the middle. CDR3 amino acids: CASSTHYREDEQFF. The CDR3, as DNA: TGTGCCAGCAGTACCCACTACAGGGAAGATGAGCAGTTCTTC.

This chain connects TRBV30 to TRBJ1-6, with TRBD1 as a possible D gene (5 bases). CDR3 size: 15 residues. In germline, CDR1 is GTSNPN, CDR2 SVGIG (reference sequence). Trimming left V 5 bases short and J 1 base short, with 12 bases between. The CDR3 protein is CAWGLGGSYNSPLHF. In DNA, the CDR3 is TGTGCCTGGGGCCTGGGGGGTTCCTATAATTCACCCCTCCACTTT.

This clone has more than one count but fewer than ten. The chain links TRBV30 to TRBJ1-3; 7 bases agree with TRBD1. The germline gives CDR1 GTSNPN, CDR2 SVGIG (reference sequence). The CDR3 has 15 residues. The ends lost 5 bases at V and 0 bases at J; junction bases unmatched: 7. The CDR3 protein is CAWADRPYSGNTIYF. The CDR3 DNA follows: TGTGCCTGGGCGGACAGGCCTTACTCTGGAAACACCATATATTTT.

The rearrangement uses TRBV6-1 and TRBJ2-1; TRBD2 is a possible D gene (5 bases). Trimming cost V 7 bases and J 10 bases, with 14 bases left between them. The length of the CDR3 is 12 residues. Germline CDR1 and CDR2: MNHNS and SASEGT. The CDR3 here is CASTGWRAEQFF. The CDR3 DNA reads TGTGCCAGCACAGGTTGGCGGGCAGAGCAGTTCTTC.

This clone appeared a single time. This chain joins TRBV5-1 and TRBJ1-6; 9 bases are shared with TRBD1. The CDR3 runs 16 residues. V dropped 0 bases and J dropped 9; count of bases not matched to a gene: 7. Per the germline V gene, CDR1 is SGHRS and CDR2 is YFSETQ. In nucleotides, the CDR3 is TGCGCCAGCAGCTTGGAGGCGACAGGGGGAGGTTCACCCCTCCACTTT. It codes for CASSLEATGGGSPLHF.

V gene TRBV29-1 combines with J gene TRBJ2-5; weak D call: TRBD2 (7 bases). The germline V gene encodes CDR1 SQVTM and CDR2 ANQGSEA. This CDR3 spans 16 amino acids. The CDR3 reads CIKSSGGGPTRRAQYF. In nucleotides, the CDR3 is TGCATCAAAAGTTCGGGGGGCGGGCCGACCAGGAGGGCCCAGTACTTC.

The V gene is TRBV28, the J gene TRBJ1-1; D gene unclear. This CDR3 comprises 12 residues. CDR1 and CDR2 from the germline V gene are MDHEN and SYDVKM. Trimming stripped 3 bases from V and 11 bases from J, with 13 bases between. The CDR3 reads CASSFNVGIAFF. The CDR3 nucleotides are TGTGCCAGCAGTTTTAATGTCGGGATCGCTTTCTTT.

The CDR3 here is CASSQETAGGGETQYF. For the CDR3, the DNA is TGCGCCAGCAGCCAAGAAACAGCGGGAGGGGGAGAGACCCAGTACTTC. The J gene is TRBJ2-5, the V gene TRBV4-1, with TRBD2 matching over 10 bases. Trimming at V came to 0 bases and at J to 4 bases, leaving 5 bases not matched to a gene. This CDR3 region has 16 residues. Germline V gene data show CDR1 as MGHRA and CDR2 as YSYEKL.

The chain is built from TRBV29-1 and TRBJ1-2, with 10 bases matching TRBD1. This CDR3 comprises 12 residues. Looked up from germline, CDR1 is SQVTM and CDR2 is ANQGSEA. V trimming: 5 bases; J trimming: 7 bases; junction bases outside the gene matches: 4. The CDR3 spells CSVRQGAFGYTF. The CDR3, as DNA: TGCAGCGTTCGACAGGGGGCGTTTGGCTACACCTTC.

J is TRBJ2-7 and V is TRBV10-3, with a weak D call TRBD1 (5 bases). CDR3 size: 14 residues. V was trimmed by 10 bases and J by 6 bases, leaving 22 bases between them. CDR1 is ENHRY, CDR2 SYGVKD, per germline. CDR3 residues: CATQRNGASSEQYF. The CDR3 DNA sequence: TGTGCCACGCAAAGAAATGGGGCTTCGTCCGAGCAGTACTTC.

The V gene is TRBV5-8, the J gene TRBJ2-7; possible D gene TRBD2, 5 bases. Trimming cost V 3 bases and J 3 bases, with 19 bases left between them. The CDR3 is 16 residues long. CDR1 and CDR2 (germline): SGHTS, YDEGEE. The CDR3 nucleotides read TGTGCCAGCAGCTCAACACGTAGCGCTTCGATCTACGAGCAGTACTTC. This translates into CASSSTRSASIYEQYF.

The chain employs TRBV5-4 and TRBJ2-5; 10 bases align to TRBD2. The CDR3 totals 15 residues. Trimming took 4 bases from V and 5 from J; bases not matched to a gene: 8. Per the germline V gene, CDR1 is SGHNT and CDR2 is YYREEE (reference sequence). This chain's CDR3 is CASSQASGRGETQYF. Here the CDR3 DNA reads TGTGCCAGCAGCCAGGCTAGCGGGAGAGGGGAGACCCAGTACTTC.

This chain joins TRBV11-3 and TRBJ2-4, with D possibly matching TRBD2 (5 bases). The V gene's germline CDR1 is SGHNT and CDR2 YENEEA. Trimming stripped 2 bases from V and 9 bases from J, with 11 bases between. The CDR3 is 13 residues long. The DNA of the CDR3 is TGTGCCAGCAGCTTATTGGGTGCGGGCATTCAGTACTTC. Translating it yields CASSLLGAGIQYF.

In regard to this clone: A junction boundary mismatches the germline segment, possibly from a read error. The CDR3 is CASSPPTGRDGSGGNLNGQFF. CDR3 bases: TGTGCCAGCAGCCCACCCACAGGGAGGGATGGTAGCGGGGGCAACCTTAATGGGCAGTTCTTC. The chain links TRBV14 to TRBJ2-1; 9 bases map to TRBD2. Germline values: CDR1 SGHDN, CDR2 FVKESK. The CDR3 covers 21 residues.

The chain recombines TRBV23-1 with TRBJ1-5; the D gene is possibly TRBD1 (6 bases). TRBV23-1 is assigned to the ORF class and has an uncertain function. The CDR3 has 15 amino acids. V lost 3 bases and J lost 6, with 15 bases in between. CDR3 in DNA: TGCGCCAGCAGTCATGGGGGCCGTGACCGTCAGCCCCAGCATTTT. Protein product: CASSHGGRDRQPQHF.

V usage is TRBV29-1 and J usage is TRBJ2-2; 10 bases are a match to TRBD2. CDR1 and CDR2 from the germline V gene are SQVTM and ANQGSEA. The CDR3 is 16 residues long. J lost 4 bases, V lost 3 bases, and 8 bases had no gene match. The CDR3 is CSVDSGLAGATGELFF. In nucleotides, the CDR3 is TGCAGCGTTGATTCCGGGCTAGCGGGAGCCACCGGGGAGCTGTTTTTT.

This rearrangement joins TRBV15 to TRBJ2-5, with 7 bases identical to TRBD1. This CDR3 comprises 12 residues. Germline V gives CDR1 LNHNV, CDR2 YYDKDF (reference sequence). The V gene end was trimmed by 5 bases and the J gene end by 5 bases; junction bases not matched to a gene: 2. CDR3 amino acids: CATSLRGETQYF. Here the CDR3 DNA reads TGTGCCACCAGCCTCAGGGGGGAGACCCAGTACTTC.